This T cell receptor beta chain comes out of a study of blood T cell repertoires in COVID-19. Study information: COVID-19 samples from acute and convalescent phases originated in the United States, Italy and Spain.

Here immunoSEQ multiplex PCR was the method, and the copy in TCRdb shows in-frame clones only, minus some. The sample includes more than 50,000 clones, 90% of them seen just once. Germline-derived CDR1 and CDR2 are LNHDA and SQIVND (reference sequence). The CDR3 spans 17 residues. Unmatched junction bases numbered 13, after V lost 6 bases and J lost 7 bases. The sample consisted of peripheral blood. This rearrangement joins TRBV19 to TRBJ2-1, with 12 bases that match TRBD2. This receptor was identified in a man older than 75 with acute or convalescent COVID-19. In DNA, the CDR3 is TGTGCCAGTAGCCGGTACCCTAGGCTAGCGGGGGGGAATGAGCAGTTCTTC. Residues: CASSRYPRLAGGNEQFF.